The entry below gives a single T cell receptor (beta chain) sequence along with its context. This sample stems from a study of blood T cell repertoires in COVID-19. On the study more broadly: The United States, Italy and Spain were the sources of the acute and convalescent COVID-19 samples. Sources were T cells, B-cell-depleted T cells, or PBMCs; the material itself was cDNA or gDNA.

The table came from immunoSEQ multiplex PCR; TCRdb's copy has only in-frame clones and leaves some out. The top ten clones hold about 10% of a sample with tens of thousands of clones, approximately 84% of them seen once. CDR1 is ENHRY and CDR2 is SYGVKD in the germline V gene. With V trimmed by 7 bases and J by 7 bases, 5 bases remained unmatched. The CDR3 has 13 amino acids. J is TRBJ2-1 and V is TRBV10-3; 9 nucleotides match TRBD1. This receptor was identified in a man between 60 and 75 years old with acute or convalescent COVID-19. The sequenced sample consisted of peripheral blood. The CDR3 loop is CAIMGQGRNEQFF. The CDR3 DNA sequence: TGTGCCATCATGGGACAGGGTAGGAATGAGCAGTTCTTC.